This TCR beta chain is drawn from a study of blood T cell repertoires in COVID-19. Study information: Nucleic acid was either cDNA or gDNA, and it came from T cells, B-cell-depleted T cells, or PBMCs.

This clone showed up just a few times. Using immunoSEQ multiplex PCR, the repertoire was profiled, and TCRdb retains in-frame clones only, with some absent. The data hold hundreds of thousands of clones, with 80% to 90% observed a single time. Sequences were obtained from peripheral blood. The receptor comes from a man of 80 years or more with acute or convalescent COVID-19.

The CDR3 spells CASSSGDQLSYEQYF. CDR3 nucleotide sequence: TGCGCCAGCAGCTCGGGGGACCAACTCTCCTACGAGCAGTACTTC. The chain combines TRBV5-1 with TRBJ2-7; the D gene is possibly TRBD2 (6 bases). This CDR3 has 15 residues. The germline CDR1 and CDR2 sequences are SGHRS and YFSETQ. The V end lost 3 bases, the J end lost 0 bases, and 13 bases lay between the germline ends.